These 27 T cell receptor beta chains share one sample of origin, sequenced in a study of T cells in localized non-small cell lung cancer (dated by TCRdb to about 2020). Libraries were prepared through the immunoSEQ multiplex PCR assay. Entries here come from immuneACCESS through TCRdb and include only in-frame sequences with V and J called. Some clones fail to appear in such tables; in the studies checked, an unresolved V gene covers under half of the shortfall, and the cause of the remainder is unknown. This sample gives tens of thousands of clones in total; around 94% of them show up just once. The ten largest clonotypes hold roughly 6.9% of the sample. Sequencing was performed on peripheral blood, taken before any cancer treatment. The source of these receptors is a female donor at least 60 years old with stage I lung adenocarcinoma.

The chain links TRBV6-1 to TRBJ1-3; D remains unclear. CDR1 is MNHNS and CDR2 is SASEGT in the germline V gene. This CDR3 has 15 residues. Trimming shortened V by 6 bases and J by 2 bases, and 14 bases separated the two germline ends. The CDR3 reads CASSYDTATGNTIYF. CDR3 coding DNA: TGTGCCAGCAGCTATGACACGGCGACTGGAAACACCATATATTTT.

The rearrangement joins TRBV5-4 to TRBJ1-1; D uncertain. Per the germline V gene, CDR1 is SGHNT and CDR2 is YYREEE (reference sequence). Deletions cut 0 bases from V and 1 base from J, with 7 bases between. This CDR3 region has 14 residues. Here the CDR3 reads CASSLAVGNTEAFF. The DNA for the CDR3 is TGTGCCAGCAGCTTGGCCGTGGGGAACACTGAAGCTTTCTTT. Using reference TRBV5-4 and TRBJ1-1 for the parts outside the CDR3, the full variable domain is ETGVTQSPTHLIKTRGQQVTLRCSSQSGHNTVSWYQQALGQGPQFIFQYYREEENGRGNFPPRFSGLQFPNYSSELNVNALELDDSALYLCASSLAVGNTEAFFGQGTRLTVV.

The V gene is TRBV28, the J gene TRBJ1-4; D remains unclear. This CDR3 has 15 residues. V dropped 4 bases and J dropped 1 base, with 10 bases sitting between them. Germline values: CDR1 MDHEN, CDR2 SYDVKM. CDR3 sequence: CASSSHRGTNEKLFF. The DNA for the CDR3 is TGTGCCAGCAGTTCCCACCGGGGAACTAATGAAAAACTGTTTTTT.

Points on this clone: The junction and the germline gene differ at one end; a read error may be behind it. The genes are TRBV4-1 and TRBJ1-3, with a possible D match to TRBD1 (5 bases). CDR3 length equals 17 residues. CDR1 and CDR2 from the germline V gene are MGHRA and YSYEKL. The DNA for the CDR3 is TGCGCCAGCAGCGAAGAAGCTCCCCAGGGTGGTGGAAACACCATATATTTT. This encodes CASSEEAPQGGGNTIYF.

CDR3 protein: CASSFLDGPSGNTIYF. The CDR3 nucleotides read TGTGCCAGCAGTTTTCTCGACGGCCCGTCGGGAAACACCATATATTTT. V gene TRBV27 combines with J gene TRBJ1-3; unclear D gene. CDR3 size: 16 residues. Germline V gene sequence: CDR1 MNHEY, CDR2 SMNVEV (reference sequence). Trimming took off 3 bases at V and 4 bases at J, with 16 bases between the two ends.

This chain links TRBV18 with TRBJ2-7, with 9 bases matching TRBD1. V lost 3 bases, J lost 2 bases, and 5 bases stayed unmatched. Germline V lookup: CDR1 KGHSH, CDR2 LQKENI. CDR3 length equals 15 residues. The CDR3 DNA reads TGTGCCAGCTCACCCGGGACAGGGCAACCCTACGAGCAGTACTTC. This codes for CASSPGTGQPYEQYF.

The chain employs TRBV30 and TRBJ2-7; 7 bases align to TRBD1. V was pared by 3 bases and J by 3 bases, with 8 bases of the junction left unmatched. Per the germline V gene, CDR1 is GTSNPN and CDR2 is SVGIG (reference sequence). This CDR3 is 14 amino acids long. CDR3 sequence: CAWRGTAPFYEQYF. The CDR3 DNA sequence: TGTGCCTGGAGGGGGACAGCTCCATTCTACGAGCAGTACTTC.

The genes are TRBV11-2 and TRBJ2-1, with 10 bases fitting TRBD2. The ends lost 5 bases at V and 8 bases at J; junction bases unmatched: 9. The length of the CDR3 is 15 residues. Germline V gene lookup returns CDR1 SGHAT and CDR2 FQNNGV. CDR3 in DNA: TGTGCCAGCAGCCTTAGCGGGGGGTTCGGGGATGAGCAGTTCTTC. This gives the protein CASSLSGGFGDEQFF.

The chain recombines TRBV12-5 with TRBJ1-2; D might be TRBD1 (6 bases). This CDR3 has 15 residues. V was trimmed by 5 bases and J by 4 bases, leaving 17 bases between them. Germline V gene data show CDR1 as LGHNT and CDR2 as FRNRAP. The CDR3, as DNA: TGTGCTAGTGGTAAGGACAGAGGAATAGGCTATGGCTACACCTTC. This gives the protein CASGKDRGIGYGYTF.

The V call is TRBV19, the J call TRBJ1-6, with D perhaps matching TRBD1 (6 bases). Germline V gene sequence: CDR1 LNHDA, CDR2 SQIVND (reference sequence). The CDR3 contains 15 residues. V lost 2 bases to trimming and J lost 6 bases, with 11 bases between them. The CDR3 region is CASSIRQASNSPLHF. The CDR3 DNA reads as TGTGCCAGTAGTATACGACAGGCCAGTAATTCACCCCTCCACTTT.

This clone was recorded only once. The rearrangement uses TRBV18 and TRBJ1-5; D possibly corresponds to TRBD1 (6 bases). Per the germline V gene, CDR1 is KGHSH and CDR2 is LQKENI. Trimming took off 6 bases at V and 0 bases at J, with 12 bases between the two ends. The CDR3 totals 15 residues. CDR3: CASSPGADSNQPQHF. The CDR3 DNA is TGTGCCAGCTCCCCGGGGGCGGATAGCAATCAGCCCCAGCATTTT.

V and J are TRBV19 and TRBJ1-1; unclear D gene. The V gene lost 9 bases and the J gene lost 1 base, with 24 bases spanning the gap. The CDR3 runs 17 residues. Germline V gives CDR1 LNHDA, CDR2 SQIVND (reference sequence). CDR3 DNA sequence: TGTGCCAGCCCCCACCAGGAGAGGGAGGGCGAGAACACTGAAGCTTTCTTT. Amino acids: CASPHQEREGENTEAFF.

The CDR3 bases are TGTGCCAGCCATTTGCAGGGAACGGCAACTAATGAAAAACTGTTTTTT. Encoded protein: CASHLQGTATNEKLFF. The rearrangement joins TRBV28 to TRBJ1-4; D might be TRBD1 (5 bases). Trimming stripped 8 bases from V and 0 bases from J, with 16 bases between. Looked up from germline, CDR1 is MDHEN and CDR2 is SYDVKM. The CDR3 consists of 16 residues.

The J gene is TRBJ1-2, the V gene TRBV19; TRBD1 matches at 10 bases. V was pared by 3 bases and J by 5 bases, with 6 bases of the junction left unmatched. CDR1 and CDR2 from the germline V gene are LNHDA and SQIVND (reference sequence). There are 15 residues in the CDR3. DNA for the CDR3: TGTGCCAGTAGTATGCCCTGGGACAGGGGATATGGCTACACCTTC. Protein: CASSMPWDRGYGYTF.

The chain uses TRBV19 and TRBJ1-2; D not resolved. Germline CDR1 reads LNHDA; CDR2 reads SQIVND (reference sequence). CDR3 length: 15 residues. V shed 6 bases and J shed 1 base, with 15 bases lying between them. CDR3 sequence reads: CASSWARNINYGYTF. CDR3 in DNA: TGTGCCAGTAGCTGGGCAAGGAATATTAACTATGGCTACACCTTC.

This clone was seen more than once but under ten times. The J gene is TRBJ2-7, the V gene TRBV27; possible D gene TRBD1, 6 bases. Germline CDR1 reads MNHEY; CDR2 reads SMNVEV (reference sequence). The CDR3 contains 14 residues. Trimming left V 2 bases short and J 5 bases short, with 13 bases between. In DNA, the CDR3 is TGTGCCAGCAGTTTAGAAGGGGGAAGCGACGAGCAGTACGTC. As protein: CASSLEGGSDEQYV.

This chain links TRBV6-4 with TRBJ1-6; 10 bases map to TRBD1. The length of the CDR3 is 15 residues. The V gene end was trimmed by 3 bases and the J gene end by 5 bases; junction bases not matched to a gene: 1. The V gene's germline CDR1 is MRHNA and CDR2 SNTAGT. The CDR3 is CASSDGQGDNSPLHF. CDR3 in DNA: TGTGCCAGCAGTGATGGACAGGGGGATAATTCACCCCTCCACTTT.

The chain recombines TRBV15 with TRBJ2-6, with a weak D call TRBD1 (6 bases). Germline lookup yields CDR1 LNHNV and CDR2 YYDKDF (reference sequence). The V and J ends lost 1 base and 0 bases respectively, with 7 bases between them. This CDR3 contains 16 residues. CDR3 in amino acids: CATSRVGGSGANVLTF. For the CDR3, the DNA is TGTGCCACCAGCAGAGTAGGGGGCTCTGGGGCCAACGTCCTGACTTTC. Full variable domain (outside the CDR3, taken from reference TRBV15 and TRBJ2-6): DAMVIQNPRYQVTQFGKPVTLSCSQTLNHNVMYWYQQKSSQAPKLLFHYYDKDFNNEADTPDNFQSRRPNTSFCFLDIRSPGLGDTAMYLCATSRVGGSGANVLTFGAGSRLTVL.

The rearrangement joins TRBV7-2 to TRBJ2-7; 9 bases line up with TRBD2. The CDR3 is 16 amino acids. After removal of 1 base from V and 1 base from J, the junction contained 5 bases not matched to a gene. CDR1 is SGHTA, CDR2 FQGNSA, per germline. The CDR3 here is CASSLGPSGNSYEQYF. CDR3 sequence (DNA): TGTGCCAGCAGCTTAGGTCCTAGCGGGAATTCCTACGAGCAGTACTTC. Full variable domain (outside the CDR3, taken from reference TRBV7-2 and TRBJ2-7): GAGVSQSPSNKVTEKGKDVELRCDPISGHTALYWYRQSLGQGLEFLIYFQGNSAPDKSGLPSDRFSAERTGGSVSTLTIQRTQQEDSAVYLCASSLGPSGNSYEQYFGPGTRLTVT.

The chain employs TRBV11-3 and TRBJ1-1, with TRBD1 matching over 7 bases. Per the germline V gene, CDR1 is SGHNT and CDR2 is YENEEA. The CDR3 consists of 14 residues. Trimming removed 5 bases from V and 7 bases from J; junction bases left unmatched: 10. The CDR3 loop is CASSPRQGLGEAFF. The DNA for the CDR3 is TGTGCCAGCAGCCCACGACAGGGTTTAGGTGAAGCTTTCTTT.

The gene calls are TRBV7-2 and TRBJ1-4; 7 bases agree with TRBD1. The V gene's germline CDR1 is SGHTA and CDR2 FQGNSA. The length of the CDR3 is 17 residues. V dropped 5 bases and J dropped 2; count of bases not matched to a gene: 11. The CDR3 sequence is CASSHTIQGRTNEKLFF. In DNA form, the CDR3 reads TGTGCCAGCAGCCACACTATACAGGGGAGGACTAATGAAAAACTGTTTTTT.

This chain uses TRBV5-1 with TRBJ2-6; the D call may be TRBD1 or TRBD2 (5 bases each). The CDR3 runs to 18 residues. CDR1 is SGHRS and CDR2 is YFSETQ in the germline V gene. Trimming left V 0 bases short and J 0 bases short, with 13 bases between. CDR3 sequence: CASSLDGTPSSGANVLTF. The CDR3 DNA follows: TGCGCCAGCAGCTTGGATGGGACCCCAAGCTCTGGGGCCAACGTCCTGACTTTC.

The chain employs TRBV5-1 and TRBJ1-1; perhaps TRBD1 as D (6 bases). The germline V gene has CDR1 SGHRS and CDR2 YFSETQ. This CDR3 contains 15 residues. V lost 5 bases to trimming and J lost 3 bases, with 17 bases between them. The CDR3, as DNA: TGCGCCAGCAGATCTAGGACAGATTTGGACACTGAAGCTTTCTTT. Translating it yields CASRSRTDLDTEAFF.

The chain recombines TRBV6-1 with TRBJ2-1; 8 positions match TRBD2. Germline lookup yields CDR1 MNHNS and CDR2 SASEGT. V was pared by 2 bases and J by 0 bases, with 0 bases of the junction left unmatched. The CDR3 runs 15 residues. The CDR3, as DNA: TGTGCCAGCAGTGAACGGGGGGGCTCCTACAATGAGCAGTTCTTC. This codes for CASSERGGSYNEQFF.

This clone was detected a few times. V gene TRBV29-1 combines with J gene TRBJ1-1, with unresolved D. Looked up from germline, CDR1 is SQVTM and CDR2 is ANQGSEA. V was shortened by 4 bases and J by 8 bases, with 2 bases between the two germline ends. CDR3 size: 8 residues. CDR3 sequence reads: CSVGEAFF. The CDR3, as DNA: TGCAGCGTTGGGGAAGCTTTCTTT.

The chain links TRBV28 to TRBJ1-6, with D unresolved. V lost 2 bases, J lost 0 bases, and 8 bases lay in between. Germline-derived CDR1 and CDR2 are MDHEN and SYDVKM. The CDR3 is 16 residues long. The CDR3 loop reads CASSLARYSYNSPLHF. CDR3 bases: TGTGCCAGCAGTTTAGCTAGATACTCCTATAATTCACCCCTCCACTTT.

CDR3 DNA sequence: TGTGCCAGCAGCCGCAGGGGTTTAGGCACTGAAGCTTTCTTT. This encodes CASSRRGLGTEAFF. This chain joins TRBV7-2 and TRBJ1-1, with D possibly TRBD1 on 6 matching bases. The germline V and J ends were trimmed by 5 bases and 4 bases, with 14 bases remaining between them. The CDR3 runs 14 residues. From germline, CDR1 is SGHTA and CDR2 FQGNSA.